Listed here are 11 T cell receptor beta chains from one sample, sequenced in a study of cytomegalovirus exposure and HLA in healthy donors. Method: immunoSEQ multiplex PCR; TCRdb's copy keeps in-frame clones and lacks some. The sample has about 200,000 clones; more than 65% are singletons. The sequenced sample consisted of PBMCs. These receptors were collected from a woman aged 30 to 39 in good health and CMV-seropositive.

A few counts support this clone. CDR3 DNA: TGTGCCAGCAGTTTATGGGGGGACGAGCAGTACTTC. The encoded protein is CASSLWGDEQYF. The rearrangement joins TRBV27 to TRBJ2-7, with D possibly matching TRBD2 (6 bases). Trimming took off 1 base at V and 5 bases at J, with 6 bases between the two ends. Germline V gene data show CDR1 as MNHEY and CDR2 as SMNVEV (reference sequence). The CDR3 extends over 12 amino acids.

The genes are TRBV4-2 and TRBJ2-7; 7 bases match TRBD1. CDR1 and CDR2 (germline): LGHNA, YNFKEQ. This CDR3 is 15 amino acids long. Trimming removed 3 bases from V and 3 bases from J; junction bases left unmatched: 8. The CDR3 here is CASSQGVDRDYEQYF. In DNA form, the CDR3 reads TGTGCCAGCAGCCAGGGGGTCGACAGGGACTACGAGCAGTACTTC.

In its sample, this clone was seen a few times. The genes are TRBV6-6 and TRBJ2-7; tentative D call: TRBD2 (7 bases). The CDR3 contains 15 residues. Looked up from germline, CDR1 is MNHNY and CDR2 is SVGAGI (reference sequence). Trimming stripped 3 bases from V and 0 bases from J, with 12 bases between. The CDR3 DNA sequence: TGTGCCAGCAGTTATCGGGGAGGGGGCTCCTACGAGCAGTACTTC. It yields the protein CASSYRGGGSYEQYF.

CDR3 region: CASSYSDSPYGYTF. CDR3 sequence (DNA): TGTGCCAGCAGTTATTCGGACAGCCCTTATGGCTACACCTTC. The chain is built from TRBV6-5 and TRBJ1-2; perhaps TRBD1 as D (6 bases). Germline loops: CDR1 MNHEY, CDR2 SVGAGI. This CDR3 region has 14 residues. With 3 bases removed from V and 5 bases from J, the gap between germline ends came to 13 bases.

This chain connects TRBV27 to TRBJ2-1; 11 nucleotides agree with TRBD2. The CDR3 contains 16 residues. After removal of 4 bases from V and 4 bases from J, the junction contained 6 bases not matched to a gene. Germline lookup yields CDR1 MNHEY and CDR2 SMNVEV (reference sequence). The CDR3 is CASSSTGLAEYNEQFF. CDR3 sequence (DNA): TGTGCCAGCAGTTCGACGGGACTAGCGGAGTACAATGAGCAGTTCTTC.

The chain is built from TRBV6-5 and TRBJ2-1; D may be TRBD2 (6 bases). CDR1 MNHEY and CDR2 SVGAGI come from the germline V gene. The V end lost 2 bases, the J end lost 9 bases, and 11 bases lay between the germline ends. The CDR3 has 13 residues. This chain's CDR3 is CASSYRARGEQFF. The CDR3 coding sequence is TGTGCCAGCAGTTACCGCGCGCGGGGTGAGCAGTTCTTC.

This clone appeared a single time. This chain uses TRBV18 with TRBJ1-3; no clear D. V was pared by 3 bases and J by 3 bases, with 6 bases between. There are 13 residues in the CDR3. Germline V gives CDR1 KGHSH, CDR2 LQKENI. CDR3 amino acids: CASSPRGGNTIYF. CDR3 coding DNA: TGTGCCAGCTCACCGAGAGGTGGAAACACCATATATTTT.

The rearrangement joins TRBV27 to TRBJ2-2; D uncertain. The V gene's germline CDR1 is MNHEY and CDR2 SMNVEV (reference sequence). V lost 5 bases and J lost 6, with 7 bases in between. The CDR3 runs to 12 residues. The CDR3 DNA follows: TGTGCCAGCAGTATGAGTGCCGGGGAGCTGTTTTTT. Translated, it gives CASSMSAGELFF.

The chain couples TRBV2 to TRBJ1-2; D is unresolved. The CDR3 length is 12 residues. Germline V lookup: CDR1 SNHLY, CDR2 FYNNEI. Trimming took 2 bases from V and 4 from J, leaving 5 bases between them. The CDR3 sequence is CASSEQFYGYTF. CDR3 DNA sequence: TGTGCCAGCAGTGAACAGTTCTATGGCTACACCTTC.

V gene TRBV6-6 combines with J gene TRBJ2-7; 8 nucleotides match TRBD1. Germline assignment: CDR1 MNHNY and CDR2 SVGAGI (reference sequence). V gave up 5 bases and J gave up 3 bases; unmatched junction bases: 6. The CDR3 consists of 14 residues. CDR3 amino acids: CASSPTGAVYEQYF. CDR3 coding DNA: TGTGCCAGCAGTCCGACAGGGGCCGTCTACGAGCAGTACTTC.

The chain couples TRBV7-3 to TRBJ2-1; 9 nucleotides align to TRBD2. This CDR3 comprises 14 residues. The junction had 3 bases not matched to a gene; V was cut back by 5 bases and J by 4 bases. CDR1 is SGHTA and CDR2 is FQGTGA in the germline V gene. The DNA of the CDR3 is TGTGCCAGCAGCCCGACTAGCGGATACAATGAGCAGTTCTTC. This encodes CASSPTSGYNEQFF.